Included here is one T cell receptor beta chain sequence, with context. Antigen specificity is unknown. The CDR3 is made up of 11 amino acids. In germline, CDR1 is SGHDT, CDR2 YYEEEE. The V end was cut by 3 bases, the J end by 8 bases, with 8 bases between. Naive CD8 cells were CD45RO-negative, positively selected for CCR7, excluding terminally differentiated effector memory CD45RA+ cells. Recent acute infections and vaccinations were absent in the healthy HIV-negative adult donors. The assay was immunoSEQ multiplex PCR, and TCRdb's table has in-frame clones only and misses some. The profile shows some 1,900,000 clones, around 96% of them singletons. This sample is drawn from a study of shared clonotypes between healthy human individuals. Study-level results: About 4.5% of naive CD4 clonotypes were common to four donors.

This chain uses TRBV5-6 with TRBJ1-2; D is undetermined. Specimen: naive CD8+ T cells sorted from blood. The sequence derives from a young man in good health. Written as DNA, the CDR3 is TGTGCCAGCAGCTGGGGAGAAGGCTACACCTTC. Translation: CASSWGEGYTF.